This T cell receptor beta chain was captured by sequencing in a study of T cell changes during pregnancy in multiple sclerosis. Profiled with immunoSEQ multiplex PCR; TCRdb holds only in-frame clones, not every one. The sample carries 40,000 to 50,000 clones, roughly nine tenths recorded once. This specimen was CD4+ T cells from peripheral blood mononuclear cells, taken in the first trimester of pregnancy. This sequence originates from a female donor with multiple sclerosis, enrolled in a pregnancy study.

The CDR3 DNA is TGTGCCAGCAGCTTAGGAGGTGGCGGATCAACCGGGGAGCTGTTTTTT. Its translation is CASSLGGGGSTGELFF. V usage is TRBV11-2 and J usage is TRBJ2-2; D is unclear. V lost 1 base, J lost 5 bases, and 14 bases lay in between. The CDR3 contains 16 residues. CDR1 is SGHAT, CDR2 FQNNGV, per germline.